The 14 T cell receptor beta chains given below trace back to one sample, sequenced in a study of OX40 agonist ivuxolimab in advanced cancers. TCRdb's table, derived via immunoSEQ multiplex PCR, lists solely in-frame clones and lacks some. The sample includes around 110,000 clones, 93% seen only once; the top ten take 0.15% to 0.19%. The sample consisted of CD4+ or CD8+ T cells sorted from blood, taken in a trial of the OX40 agonist ivuxolimab. These receptors were obtained from an adult with an advanced solid tumor such as melanoma, head and neck, liver or kidney cancer.

The J gene is TRBJ2-2, the V gene TRBV11-3; D perhaps matches TRBD2 (6 bases). CDR1 is SGHNT and CDR2 is YENEEA in the germline V gene. This CDR3 has 16 residues. V was cut by 4 bases and J by 1 base, with 13 bases left in between. CDR3 DNA: TGTGCCAGCAGCTCTAGGACTACCCAGAACACCGGGGAGCTGTTTTTT. Translating gives CASSSRTTQNTGELFF.

V is TRBV5-1 and J is TRBJ2-1; a possible D gene is TRBD1 (6 bases). The CDR3 length is 14 residues. Trimming took 3 bases from V and 1 from J, leaving 8 bases between them. The germline V gene encodes CDR1 SGHRS and CDR2 YFSETQ. CDR3 bases: TGCGCCAGCAGCTGGGGACAATCCTACAATGAGCAGTTCTTC. It codes for CASSWGQSYNEQFF.

This sequence joins TRBV7-3 and TRBJ2-1; no reliable D call. Trimming pared 2 bases from V and 12 bases from J, leaving 14 bases between. The germline V gene encodes CDR1 SGHTA and CDR2 FQGTGA. The CDR3 sequence is 13 residues long. CDR3 nucleotides: TGTGCCAGCAGCTTAGATTCCGGGCGTCGGCAGTTCTTC. Its protein is CASSLDSGRRQFF.

This chain uses TRBV5-1 with TRBJ2-3, with TRBD2 matching 9 bases. J lost 2 bases, V lost 0 bases, and 7 bases had no gene match. Germline-derived CDR1 and CDR2 are SGHRS and YFSETQ. This CDR3 spans 17 amino acids. The DNA of the CDR3 is TGCGCCAGCAGCTTGGAGGTAGCGGGGGCCTACACAGATACGCAGTATTTT. This encodes CASSLEVAGAYTDTQYF.

The J gene is TRBJ2-3, the V gene TRBV6-6; 7 bases line up with TRBD2. With 8 bases clipped from V and 4 bases from J, the junction kept 9 bases outside the gene matches. CDR3 size: 14 residues. CDR1 and CDR2 (germline): MNHNY, SVGAGI (reference sequence). The CDR3 spells CASGPWEGPDTQYF. The CDR3 DNA is TGTGCCAGCGGCCCATGGGAGGGCCCAGATACGCAGTATTTT.

The DNA of the CDR3 is TGTGCCAGCAGTCCCCCCGGGACTGGAAATGAAAAACTGTTTTTT. The encoded protein is CASSPPGTGNEKLFF. The chain recombines TRBV27 with TRBJ1-4, with TRBD1 as a possible D gene (5 bases). This CDR3 region has 15 residues. CDR1 is MNHEY, CDR2 SMNVEV, per germline (reference sequence). Trimming shortened V by 5 bases and J by 5 bases, and 15 bases separated the two germline ends.

The chain is built from TRBV5-5 and TRBJ2-5; a possible D gene is TRBD1 (5 bases). The CDR3 is 16 residues long. Germline loops: CDR1 SGHKS, CDR2 YYEKEE (reference sequence). Trimming removed 3 bases at V and 1 base at J, with 16 bases between. CDR3 bases: TGTGCCAGCAGCTGGGGTTTGGGGCAGGGCCAAGAGACCCAGTACTTC. Protein: CASSWGLGQGQETQYF.

Here the CDR3 reads CASSPPGPQTAQYF. The CDR3 DNA reads TGTGCCAGCTCACCACCGGGGCCCCAGACGGCCCAGTACTTC. The rearrangement joins TRBV18 to TRBJ2-5, with a weak D call TRBD1 (5 bases). The ends were cut back, 0 bases at V and 9 bases at J, with 14 bases in the middle. In germline, CDR1 is KGHSH, CDR2 LQKENI. The CDR3 sequence is 14 residues long.

The CDR3 sequence: CASSNDRFGGNTIYF. CDR3 coding DNA: TGTGCCAGCAGTAACGACAGGTTCGGTGGAAACACCATATATTTT. The V gene is TRBV6-5, the J gene TRBJ1-3; D is possibly TRBD1 (6 bases). Germline V gene data show CDR1 as MNHEY and CDR2 as SVGAGI. There are 15 residues in the CDR3. Trimming took off 5 bases at V and 3 bases at J, with 14 bases between the two ends.

This chain connects TRBV5-1 to TRBJ2-5; tentative D call: TRBD2 (5 bases). CDR1 is SGHRS and CDR2 is YFSETQ in the germline V gene. The CDR3 length is 13 residues. V lost 1 base and J lost 2, with 6 bases in between. Written as DNA, the CDR3 is TGCGCCAGCAGCTTGTGGGAGCAAGAGACCCAGTACTTC. Amino acid sequence: CASSLWEQETQYF. Variable domain in full (rest from reference TRBV5-1 and TRBJ2-5): KAGVTQTPRYLIKTRGQQVTLSCSPISGHRSVSWYQQTPGQGLQFLFEYFSETQRNKGNFPGRFSGRQFSNSRSEMNVSTLELGDSALYLCASSLWEQETQYFGPGTRLLVL.

CDR3 nucleotides: TGTGCCAGCAGCTACGGACAGGAAACAGCAACTAATGAAAAACTGTTTTTT. This sequence encodes CASSYGQETATNEKLFF. The chain uses TRBV7-6 and TRBJ1-4; 7 nucleotides agree with TRBD1. This CDR3 contains 17 residues. Germline V gene sequence: CDR1 SGHVS, CDR2 FNYEAQ. Trimming cost V 4 bases and J 0 bases; bases outside gene matches: 8.

This chain uses TRBV5-1 with TRBJ2-5; D may be TRBD2 (5 bases). The CDR3 extends over 14 amino acids. Trimming stripped 2 bases from V and 5 bases from J, with 13 bases between. Germline CDR1 reads SGHRS; CDR2 reads YFSETQ. Written as DNA, the CDR3 is TGCGCCAGCAGCTTCAGTAGCGCGTCGGAGACCCAGTACTTC. Amino acid sequence: CASSFSSASETQYF. Complete variable domain (other parts from reference TRBV5-1 and TRBJ2-5): KAGVTQTPRYLIKTRGQQVTLSCSPISGHRSVSWYQQTPGQGLQFLFEYFSETQRNKGNFPGRFSGRQFSNSRSEMNVSTLELGDSALYLCASSFSSASETQYFGPGTRLLVL.

The chain has TRBV29-1 and TRBJ2-1, with 9 bases that match TRBD2. This CDR3 comprises 13 residues. With 8 bases clipped from V and 10 bases from J, the junction kept 12 bases outside the gene matches. Germline assignment: CDR1 SQVTM and CDR2 ANQGSEA. The CDR3 nucleotides are TGCAGCCTCCAAAGCGGGGGGACAATGGAGCAGTTCTTC. It specifies CSLQSGGTMEQFF.

This chain uses TRBV6-6 with TRBJ1-4; D remains ambiguous. The CDR3 is 15 amino acids. V was shortened by 1 base and J by 5 bases, with 11 bases between the two germline ends. Germline CDR1 reads MNHNY; CDR2 reads SVGAGI (reference sequence). CDR3 in amino acids: CASSYLAGGNEKLFF. In DNA, the CDR3 is TGTGCCAGCAGTTACTTGGCAGGAGGAAATGAAAAACTGTTTTTT.